This paragraph reports one TCR beta chain. By its share of the sample, this clonotype is medium-sized (0.01 to 0.1%). What antigen it recognizes has not been identified. One base away there is no much larger clone; base qualities are not given. CDR1 ENHRY and CDR2 SYGVKD are derived from the germline V gene. Its CDR3 holds 15 amino acids, cysteine through phenylalanine. The retained sequence is limited to the CDR3, 45 bases, with the frame set at the first base. V is cut back by 6 bases and J by 3 bases, with 6 bases in the junction unmatched. Library generation was performed with RT-PCR. TCRdb names NextSeq 550 as the instrument used. TCRdb itself trimmed the public reads at Q25 with fastp, ran MiXCR and retained productive beta chains. Rows with one shared CDR3 protein collapse into an entry with the most common genes and DNA. The sample records a few thousand distinct CDR3 sequences, approximately 8.3% of which are singletons. The ten largest clones represent around 10% of the sample.

The data originate from a study of patients and donors after allogeneic stem cell transplantation (TCRdb year 2020). The sequence was obtained from a human donor who was either an allogeneic HSCT recipient or a stem cell or donor lymphocyte infusion donor (not recorded which). It is not recorded whose cells these are; they may come from a transplant donor. The chain couples TRBV10-3 to TRBJ2-2; TRBD2 lines up with 8 middle nucleotides. Sequenced: blood, either unsorted or a sorted T cell fraction (not recorded which). The DNA reads as follows: TGTGCCATCAGGGCGAGCGGGAGTGACACCGGGGAGCTGTTTTTT. Its protein product is CAIRASGSDTGELFF.